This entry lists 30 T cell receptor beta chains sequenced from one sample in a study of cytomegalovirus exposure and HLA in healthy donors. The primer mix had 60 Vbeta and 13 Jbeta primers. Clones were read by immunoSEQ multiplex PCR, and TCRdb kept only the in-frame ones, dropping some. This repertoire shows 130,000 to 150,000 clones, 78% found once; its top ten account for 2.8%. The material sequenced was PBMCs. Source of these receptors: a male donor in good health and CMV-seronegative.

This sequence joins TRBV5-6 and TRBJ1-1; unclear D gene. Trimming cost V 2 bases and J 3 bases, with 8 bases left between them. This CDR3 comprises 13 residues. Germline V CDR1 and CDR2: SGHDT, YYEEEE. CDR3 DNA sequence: TGTGCCAGCAGCTTTTCGGGTGACACTGAAGCTTTCTTT. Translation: CASSFSGDTEAFF.

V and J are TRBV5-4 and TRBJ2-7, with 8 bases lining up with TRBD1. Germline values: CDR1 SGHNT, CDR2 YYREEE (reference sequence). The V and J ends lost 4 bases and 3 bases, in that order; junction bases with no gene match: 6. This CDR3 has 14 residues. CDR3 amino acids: CASSAGTGFYEQYF. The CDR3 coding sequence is TGTGCCAGCAGCGCCGGGACAGGTTTCTACGAGCAGTACTTC.

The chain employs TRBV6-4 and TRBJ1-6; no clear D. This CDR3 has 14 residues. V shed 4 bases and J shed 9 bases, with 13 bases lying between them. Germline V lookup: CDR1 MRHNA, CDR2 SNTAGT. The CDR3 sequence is CASSVTLAGSPLHF. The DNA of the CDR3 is TGTGCCAGCAGTGTGACTCTGGCGGGTTCACCCCTCCACTTT.

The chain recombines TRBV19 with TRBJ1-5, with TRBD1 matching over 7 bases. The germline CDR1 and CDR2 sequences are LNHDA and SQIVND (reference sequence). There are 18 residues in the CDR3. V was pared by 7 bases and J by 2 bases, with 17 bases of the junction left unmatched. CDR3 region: CASIKGVFGTGGNQPQHF. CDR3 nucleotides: TGTGCCAGTATAAAGGGAGTATTCGGAACAGGGGGCAATCAGCCCCAGCATTTT.

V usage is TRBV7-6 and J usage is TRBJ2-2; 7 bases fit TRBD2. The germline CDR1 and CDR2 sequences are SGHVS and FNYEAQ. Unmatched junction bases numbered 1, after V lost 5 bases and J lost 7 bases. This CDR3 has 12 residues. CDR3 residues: CASSGGVGELFF. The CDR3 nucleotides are TGTGCCAGCAGCGGGGGGGTCGGGGAGCTGTTTTTT.

The CDR3 DNA reads TGTGCCAGCAGTCCCCCCTCGTTGCGCGTAAGCTCCTACAATGAGCAGTTCTTC. The encoded protein is CASSPPSLRVSSYNEQFF. The rearrangement uses TRBV27 and TRBJ2-1; D ambiguous. In germline, CDR1 is MNHEY, CDR2 SMNVEV (reference sequence). V was shortened by 5 bases and J by 0 bases, with 20 bases between the two germline ends. CDR3 length equals 18 residues.

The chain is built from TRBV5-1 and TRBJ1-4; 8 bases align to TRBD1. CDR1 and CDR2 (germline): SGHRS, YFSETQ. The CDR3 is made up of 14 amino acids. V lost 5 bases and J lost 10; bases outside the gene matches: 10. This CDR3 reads CASRVGTGGGKLFF. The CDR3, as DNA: TGCGCCAGCAGGGTCGGGACAGGAGGCGGAAAACTGTTTTTT.

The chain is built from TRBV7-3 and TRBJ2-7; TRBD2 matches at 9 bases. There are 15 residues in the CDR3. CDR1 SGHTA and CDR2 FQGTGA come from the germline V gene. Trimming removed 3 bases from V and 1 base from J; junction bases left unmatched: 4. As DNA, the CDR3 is TGTGCCAGCAGCTTCAAGAGCGGGGGGTCCTACGAGCAGTACTTC. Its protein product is CASSFKSGGSYEQYF.

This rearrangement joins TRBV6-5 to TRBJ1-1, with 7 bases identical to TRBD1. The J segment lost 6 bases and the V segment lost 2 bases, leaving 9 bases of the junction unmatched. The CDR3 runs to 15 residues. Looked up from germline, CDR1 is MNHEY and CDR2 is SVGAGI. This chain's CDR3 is CASSYLRTGRSEAFF. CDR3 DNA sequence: TGTGCCAGCAGTTACCTCAGGACAGGTCGGTCTGAAGCTTTCTTT.

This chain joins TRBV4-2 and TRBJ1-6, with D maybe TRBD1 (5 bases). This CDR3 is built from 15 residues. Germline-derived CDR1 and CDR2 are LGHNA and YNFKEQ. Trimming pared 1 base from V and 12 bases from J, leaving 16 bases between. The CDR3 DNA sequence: TGTGCCAGCAGCCAAGCTACGGAGAACCAGGGACCCCTCCACTTT. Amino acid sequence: CASSQATENQGPLHF.

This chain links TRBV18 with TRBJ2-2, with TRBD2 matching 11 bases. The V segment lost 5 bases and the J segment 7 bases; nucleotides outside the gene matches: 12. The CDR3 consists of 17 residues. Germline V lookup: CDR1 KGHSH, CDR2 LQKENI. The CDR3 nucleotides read TGTGCCAGCTCAACACTAGCGGGAGCCACTCGCGGCGGGGAGCTGTTTTTT. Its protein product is CASSTLAGATRGGELFF.

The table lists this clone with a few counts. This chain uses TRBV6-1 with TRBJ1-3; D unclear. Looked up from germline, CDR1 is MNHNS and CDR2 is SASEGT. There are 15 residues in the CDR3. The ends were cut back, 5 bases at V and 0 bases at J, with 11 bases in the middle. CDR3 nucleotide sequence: TGTGCCAGCAGTTTCCAAGCAAGCTCTGGAAACACCATATATTTT. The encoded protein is CASSFQASSGNTIYF.

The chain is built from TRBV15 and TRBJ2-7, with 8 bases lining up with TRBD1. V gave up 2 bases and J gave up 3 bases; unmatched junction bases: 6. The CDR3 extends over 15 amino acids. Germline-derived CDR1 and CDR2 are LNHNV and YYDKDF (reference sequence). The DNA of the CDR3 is TGTGCCACCAGCAGACTAACCGGGACAGGCTACGAGCAGTACTTC. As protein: CATSRLTGTGYEQYF.

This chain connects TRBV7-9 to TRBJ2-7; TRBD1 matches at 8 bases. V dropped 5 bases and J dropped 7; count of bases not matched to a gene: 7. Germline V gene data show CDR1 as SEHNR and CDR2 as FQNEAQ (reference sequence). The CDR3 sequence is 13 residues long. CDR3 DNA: TGTGCCAGCAGCCCCAGGGGGCCAGGGGAGCAGTACTTC. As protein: CASSPRGPGEQYF. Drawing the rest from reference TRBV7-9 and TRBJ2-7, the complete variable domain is DTGVSQNPRHKITKRGQNVTFRCDPISEHNRLYWYRQTLGQGPEFLTYFQNEAQLEKSRLLSDRFSAERPKGSFSTLEIQRTEQGDSAMYLCASSPRGPGEQYFGPGTRLTVT.

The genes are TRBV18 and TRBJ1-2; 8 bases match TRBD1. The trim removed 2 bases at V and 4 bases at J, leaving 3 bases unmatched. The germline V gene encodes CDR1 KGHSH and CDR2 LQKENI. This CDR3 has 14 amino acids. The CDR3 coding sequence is TGTGCCAGCTCACCAGGACAGGGTGCCTATGGCTACACCTTC. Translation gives CASSPGQGAYGYTF.

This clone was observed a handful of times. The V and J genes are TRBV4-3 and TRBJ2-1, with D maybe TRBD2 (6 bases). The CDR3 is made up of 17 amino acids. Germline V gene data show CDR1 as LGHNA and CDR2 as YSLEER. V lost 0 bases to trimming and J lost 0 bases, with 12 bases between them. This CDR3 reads CASSQERDGSSYNEQFF. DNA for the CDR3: TGCGCCAGCAGCCAAGAACGAGACGGGAGCTCCTACAATGAGCAGTTCTTC.

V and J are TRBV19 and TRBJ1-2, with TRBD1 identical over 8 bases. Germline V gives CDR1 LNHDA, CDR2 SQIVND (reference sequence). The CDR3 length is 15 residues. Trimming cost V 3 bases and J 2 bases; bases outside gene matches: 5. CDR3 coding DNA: TGTGCCAGTAGTATTGGGGGACAGGACAACTATGGCTACACCTTC. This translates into CASSIGGQDNYGYTF.

CDR3: CASSGRTGGFGNTIYF. The CDR3 DNA reads as TGTGCCAGCAGCGGAAGGACAGGGGGCTTTGGAAACACCATATATTTT. The gene calls are TRBV11-2 and TRBJ1-3, with TRBD1 matching over 11 bases. The CDR3 consists of 16 residues. Germline values: CDR1 SGHAT, CDR2 FQNNGV. V gave up 5 bases and J gave up 3 bases; unmatched junction bases: 6.

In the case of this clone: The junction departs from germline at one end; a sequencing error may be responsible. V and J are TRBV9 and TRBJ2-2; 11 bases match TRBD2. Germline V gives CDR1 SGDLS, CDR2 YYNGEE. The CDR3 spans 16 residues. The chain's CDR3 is CARSTRLAGYTGELFF. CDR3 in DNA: TGTGCCCGCAGTACTAGACTAGCGGGATACACCGGGGAGCTGTTTTTT.

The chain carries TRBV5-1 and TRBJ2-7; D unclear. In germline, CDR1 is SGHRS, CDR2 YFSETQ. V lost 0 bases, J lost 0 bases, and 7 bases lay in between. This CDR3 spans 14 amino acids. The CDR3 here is CASSLAGNSYEQYF. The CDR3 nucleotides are TGCGCCAGCAGCTTGGCAGGCAACTCCTACGAGCAGTACTTC.

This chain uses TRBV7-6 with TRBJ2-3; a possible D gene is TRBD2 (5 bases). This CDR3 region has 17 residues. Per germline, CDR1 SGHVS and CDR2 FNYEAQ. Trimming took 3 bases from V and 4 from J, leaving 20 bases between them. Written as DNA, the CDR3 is TGTGCCAGCAGCTTGGGTTCCAGGCTCACTAGGTCAGATACGCAGTATTTT. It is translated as CASSLGSRLTRSDTQYF.

The CDR3 region has the DNA TGTGCCACCATAACTAGCGGGGAGAACACCGGGGAGCTGTTTTTT. As protein: CATITSGENTGELFF. The chain combines TRBV13 with TRBJ2-2; 10 nucleotides line up with TRBD2. Germline-derived CDR1 and CDR2 are PRHDT and FYEKMQ (reference sequence). The V gene end was trimmed by 10 bases and the J gene end by 1 base; junction bases not matched to a gene: 6. This CDR3 is built from 15 residues.

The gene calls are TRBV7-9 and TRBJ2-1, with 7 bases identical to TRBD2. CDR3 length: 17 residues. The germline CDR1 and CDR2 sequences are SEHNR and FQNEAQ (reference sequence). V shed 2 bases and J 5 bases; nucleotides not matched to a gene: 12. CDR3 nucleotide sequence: TGTGCCAGCAGCTTATTTTCGGGGCTAGCGGATAACAATGAGCAGTTCTTC. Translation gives CASSLFSGLADNNEQFF.

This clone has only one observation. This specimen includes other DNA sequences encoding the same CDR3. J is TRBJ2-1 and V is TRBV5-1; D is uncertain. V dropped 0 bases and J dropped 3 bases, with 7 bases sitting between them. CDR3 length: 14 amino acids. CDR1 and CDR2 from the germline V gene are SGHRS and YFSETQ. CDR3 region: CASSLDSLYNEQFF. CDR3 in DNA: TGCGCCAGCAGCTTGGACTCTCTCTACAATGAGCAGTTCTTC.

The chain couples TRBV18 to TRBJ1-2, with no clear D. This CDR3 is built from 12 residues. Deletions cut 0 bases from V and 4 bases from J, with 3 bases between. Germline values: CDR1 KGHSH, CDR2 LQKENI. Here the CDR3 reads CASSPPSYGYTF. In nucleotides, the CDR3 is TGTGCCAGCTCACCACCTAGCTATGGCTACACCTTC.

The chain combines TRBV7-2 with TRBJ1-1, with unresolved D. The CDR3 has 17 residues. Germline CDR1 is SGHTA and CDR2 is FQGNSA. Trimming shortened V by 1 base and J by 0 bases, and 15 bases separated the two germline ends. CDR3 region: CASSLELVGIMNTEAFF. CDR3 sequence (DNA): TGTGCCAGCAGCTTAGAGCTTGTCGGGATCATGAACACTGAAGCTTTCTTT.

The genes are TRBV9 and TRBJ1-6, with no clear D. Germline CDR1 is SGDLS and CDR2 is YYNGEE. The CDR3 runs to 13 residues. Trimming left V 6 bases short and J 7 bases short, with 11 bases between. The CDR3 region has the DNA TGTGCCAGCACCCGCGGAAGAAATTCACCCCTCCACTTT. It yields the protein CASTRGRNSPLHF.

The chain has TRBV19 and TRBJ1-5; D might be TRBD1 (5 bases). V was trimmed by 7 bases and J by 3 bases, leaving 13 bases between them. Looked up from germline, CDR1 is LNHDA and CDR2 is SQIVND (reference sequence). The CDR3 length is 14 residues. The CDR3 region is CASKTQGLNQPQHF. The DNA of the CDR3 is TGTGCCAGTAAGACGCAGGGACTCAATCAGCCCCAGCATTTT.

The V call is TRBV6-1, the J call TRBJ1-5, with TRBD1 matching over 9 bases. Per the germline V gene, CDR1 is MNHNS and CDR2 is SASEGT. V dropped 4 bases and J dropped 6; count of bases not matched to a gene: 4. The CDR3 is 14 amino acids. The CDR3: CASSGGQGRQPQHF. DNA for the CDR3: TGTGCCAGCAGTGGGGGACAGGGACGTCAGCCCCAGCATTTT.

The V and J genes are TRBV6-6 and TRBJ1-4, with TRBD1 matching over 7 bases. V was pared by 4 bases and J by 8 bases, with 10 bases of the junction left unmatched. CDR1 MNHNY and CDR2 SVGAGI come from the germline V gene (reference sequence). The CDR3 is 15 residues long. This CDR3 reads CASSSPDRVGEKLFF. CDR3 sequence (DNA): TGTGCCAGCAGTTCCCCAGACAGGGTAGGAGAAAAACTGTTTTTT.